The subject of this entry is one T cell receptor (beta chain). Every bit of the isolated RNA underwent reverse transcription, so sequencing read expressed TCRB transcripts. Assay used: immunoSEQ multiplex PCR; TCRdb lists only in-frame clones, some missing. The table includes over 150,000 clones, around 8% detected once. The data were obtained in a study of beta chain features in type 1 diabetes. V gave up 4 bases and J gave up 1 base, with 20 bases separating them. Germline V gene lookup returns CDR1 SGHNT and CDR2 YYREEE (reference sequence). CDR3 length: 17 amino acids. Staining for CD45RO/CCR7/CD25/CD127/CD95/CD27 allowed sorting of CD4+ naive, central memory, regulatory and stem cell-like memory cells.

Sequencing input: central memory CD4+ T cells from blood. The TCR originated in a young man in good health. The J gene is TRBJ1-1, the V gene TRBV5-4; TRBD1 might be the D (6 bases). The CDR3 spells CASSPPPGGGPNTEAFF. The CDR3 region has the DNA TGTGCCAGCAGCCCTCCACCTGGGGGGGGGCCGAACACTGAAGCTTTCTTT.